This T cell receptor (beta chain) stems from a study of T cells in Graves' hyperthyroidism and ophthalmopathy. Study-wide points: Within blood appeared most thyroid clonotypes that had expanded above 0.001. A 13 V-J signature model discriminated ophthalmopathy versus stable hyperthyroidism.

With 5 bases clipped from V and 2 bases from J, the junction kept 9 bases outside the gene matches. There are 16 residues in the CDR3. Germline V gene sequence: CDR1 SGHRS, CDR2 YFSETQ. Amplification of TCR beta CDR3 regions used RNA as the template. The HTBI primer set was used in a first-round RT-PCR of the TCR CDR3. TCRdb reprocessed the multiplex PCR reads via MiXCR and lists one record per CDR3 protein. The sample consists of about 570,000 distinct CDR3 sequences, approximately 14% of them appearing once. This clonotype was observed many times. Its target is not known. The sequence derives from a woman aged 40 to 55 with Graves' hyperthyroidism. This rearrangement joins TRBV5-1 to TRBJ1-2, with 10 bases lining up with TRBD1. The specimen sequenced was blood. The CDR3 loop is CASRGGTGDINYGYTF. The CDR3 nucleotides read TGCGCCAGCAGGGGCGGGACAGGGGATATCAACTATGGCTACACCTTC.